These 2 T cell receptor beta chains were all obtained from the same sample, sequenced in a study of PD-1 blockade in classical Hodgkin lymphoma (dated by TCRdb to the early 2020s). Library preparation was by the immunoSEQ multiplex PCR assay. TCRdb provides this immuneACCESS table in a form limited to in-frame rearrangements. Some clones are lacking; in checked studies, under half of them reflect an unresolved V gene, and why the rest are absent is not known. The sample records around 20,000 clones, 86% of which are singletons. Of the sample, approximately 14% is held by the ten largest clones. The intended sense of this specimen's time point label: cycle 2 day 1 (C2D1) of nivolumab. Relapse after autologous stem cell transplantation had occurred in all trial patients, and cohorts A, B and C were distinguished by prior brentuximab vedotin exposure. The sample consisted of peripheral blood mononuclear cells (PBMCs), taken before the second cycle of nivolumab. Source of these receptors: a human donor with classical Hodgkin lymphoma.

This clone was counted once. CDR3 amino acids: CASSLEGETYNEQFF. CDR3 nucleotide sequence: TGCGCCAGCAGCTTGGAAGGGGAGACCTACAATGAGCAGTTCTTC. The rearrangement uses TRBV5-1 and TRBJ2-1; D tentatively fits TRBD1 or TRBD2 (5 bases each). V lost 0 bases to trimming and J lost 2 bases, with 9 bases between them. Germline V CDR1 and CDR2: SGHRS, YFSETQ. The CDR3 totals 15 residues.

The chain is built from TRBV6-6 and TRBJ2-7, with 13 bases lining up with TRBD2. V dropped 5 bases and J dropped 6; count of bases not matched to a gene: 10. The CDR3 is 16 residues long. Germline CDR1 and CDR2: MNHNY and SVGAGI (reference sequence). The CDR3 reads CASSPGTSGVGLEQYF. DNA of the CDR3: TGTGCCAGCAGTCCCGGGACTAGCGGGGTTGGCCTCGAGCAGTACTTC.